The entry below gives a single T cell receptor (beta chain) sequence along with its context. Germline CDR1 is SEHNR and CDR2 is FQNEAQ (reference sequence). V lost 0 bases to trimming and J lost 7 bases; unmatched junction nucleotides: 5. The CDR3 loop spans 15 amino acids. These data are taken from a study of cytomegalovirus exposure and HLA in healthy donors. In the PCR, 60 Vbeta and 13 Jbeta primers were used. Sequencing was performed with immunoSEQ multiplex PCR; in TCRdb, only in-frame clones are kept and a portion is missing. The sample shows fewer than 60,000 clones, around 67% of them seen only once.

V gene TRBV7-9 combines with J gene TRBJ2-1, with 8 bases lining up with TRBD2. The sequenced sample was PBMCs. This clonotype was obtained from a woman between 50 and 59 years old in good health and CMV-seropositive. CDR3 nucleotides: TGTGCCAGCAGCTTAGCCGGACTAGCCAGGAATGAGCAGTTCTTC. This translates into CASSLAGLARNEQFF. Full variable domain (outside the CDR3, taken from reference TRBV7-9 and TRBJ2-1): DTGVSQNPRHKITKRGQNVTFRCDPISEHNRLYWYRQTLGQGPEFLTYFQNEAQLEKSRLLSDRFSAERPKGSFSTLEIQRTEQGDSAMYLCASSLAGLARNEQFFGPGTRLTVL.